This is a list of T cell receptor beta chains from one sample in a study of regulatory T cells in long-lasting Graves disease. TCRdb used MiXCR to reprocess the multiplex PCR reads, holding one entry per CDR3 protein. This repertoire shows some 250,000 distinct CDR3 sequences, approximately 20% found once; its top ten account for 12% to 15%. The data also belong to a second study, concerning T cells in Graves' hyperthyroidism and ophthalmopathy.

Sample: peripheral blood mononuclear cells (PBMCs), taken at new diagnosis, from a patient treated with antithyroid drugs. Receptors were obtained from a woman in her thirties with Graves disease. Each CDR3 is given with its conserved first and last residue. The D gene is left open where the match is weak. Expanded clones are given a class, and other clones once, few, many or no size at all.

>TRBV11-1|-|TRBJ1-1|many
CASSLDGTQAFF
TGTGCCAGCAGCTTGGATGGCACACAAGCTTTCTTT
>TRBV7-2|TRBD2|TRBJ2-5|many
CASSSGTSGAETQYF
TGTGCCAGCAGCTCGGGGACTAGCGGGGCGGAGACCCAGTACTTC
>TRBV20-1|-|TRBJ1-1|many
CSAIGTANTEAFF
TGCAGTGCTATTGGGACTGCAAACACTGAAGCTTTCTTT
>TRBV7-9|-|TRBJ2-7|many
CASKQSGTYEQYF
TGTGCCAGCAAACAGTCGGGTACCTACGAGCAGTACTTC
>TRBV7-9|-|TRBJ1-6|many
CASTNLFPSPLHF
TGTGCCAGCACCAATCTCTTCCCTTCACCCCTCCACTTT
>TRBV13|-|TRBJ2-6|few
CASSLSRWALHDSGANVLTF
TGTGCCAGCAGCCTCTCCCGGTGGGCCCTACATGACTCTGGGGCCAACGTCCTGACTTTC
>TRBV19|-|TRBJ1-2|few
CASSTALLVGYTF
TGTGCCAGTAGTACGGCCCTTTTGGTTGGCTACACCTTC
>TRBV19|-|TRBJ1-2|many
CASRTPGQLNGYTF
TGTGCCAGTAGAACTCCGGGACAACTTAACGGCTACACCTTC
>TRBV9|TRBD1|TRBJ2-7|many
CASSPGTGLQYF
TGTGCCAGCAGCCCTGGGACAGGTTTGCAGTACTTC
>TRBV6-1|-|TRBJ1-4|many
CASSDFYGTGSEKLFF
TGTGCCAGCAGTGATTTCTATGGGACCGGGAGCGAAAAACTGTTTTTT
>TRBV5-5|-|TRBJ1-2|many
CASSLPQGYGYTF
TGTGCCAGCAGCTTACCACAGGGATATGGCTACACCTTC
>TRBV27|-|TRBJ1-1|-
CASRRPGSNTEAFF
TGTGCCAGCAGACGACCCGGCTCGAACACTGAAGCTTTCTTT
>TRBV12-3/TRBV12-4|TRBD1|TRBJ1-6|many
CASRGQGSSPLHF
TGTGCCAGCAGGGGACAGGGAAGCTCACCCCTCCACTTT
>TRBV27|TRBD1|TRBJ1-1|-
CASSGTGGGSTEAFF
TGTGCCAGCAGTGGAACAGGGGGCGGCTCCACTGAAGCTTTCTTT
>TRBV5-6|TRBD1|TRBJ2-3|few
CASTGGPTSADTQYF
TGTGCCAGCACAGGGGGTCCCACGTCAGCGGATACGCAGTATTTT
>TRBV7-3|-|TRBJ2-2|few
CASSARGGPGELFF
TGTGCCAGCAGCGCCAGGGGAGGCCCCGGGGAGCTGTTTTTT
>TRBV12-3/TRBV12-4|TRBD1|TRBJ1-1|-
CASSDDRGLNTEAFF
TGTGCCAGCAGTGACGACAGGGGCTTGAACACTGAAGCTTTCTTT
>TRBV5-1|-|TRBJ2-7|many
CASSLGRGGARSYEQYF
TGCGCCAGCAGCTTGGGAAGGGGCGGGGCGCGCTCCTACGAGCAGTACTTC
>TRBV19|-|TRBJ1-2|-
CASSPRTYGYTF
TGTGCCAGTAGTCCCAGGACATATGGCTACACCTTC
>TRBV4-1|TRBD1|TRBJ2-6|few
CASSRDLDRVPTPVLTF
TGCGCCAGCAGCCGGGACCTCGACAGGGTCCCGACGCCCGTCCTGACTTTC
>TRBV7-9|-|TRBJ2-7|many
CASSSTGSHEQYF
TGTGCCAGCAGCTCCACAGGGTCTCACGAGCAGTACTTC
>TRBV20-1|-|TRBJ1-5|many
CSANSFSNQPQHF
TGCAGTGCTAATTCCTTCAGCAATCAGCCCCAGCATTTT
>TRBV12-3/TRBV12-4|-|TRBJ2-1|many
CASSLDAGLTAYNEQFF
TGTGCCAGCAGTTTAGATGCGGGACTCACAGCATACAATGAGCAGTTCTTC
>TRBV5-1|-|TRBJ1-3|few
CASSGGYSSGNTIYF
TGCGCCAGCAGCGGCGGGTACAGCTCTGGAAACACCATATATTTT
>TRBV5-4|-|TRBJ1-6|-
CASSLDTARNSPLHF
TGTGCCAGCAGTTTAGACACAGCTCGGAATTCACCCCTCCACTTT
>TRBV20-1|-|TRBJ1-5|many
CSVGGEPQHF
TGCAGTGTGGGAGGGGAGCCCCAGCATTTT
>TRBV6-1|TRBD1|TRBJ1-2|many
CASSGGQENGYTF
TGTGCCAGCAGTGGGGGACAGGAGAATGGCTACACCTTC
>TRBV10-3|-|TRBJ1-2|few
CAISERWTAPNYGYTF
TGTGCCATCAGTGAAAGGTGGACCGCTCCCAACTATGGCTACACCTTC
>TRBV12-3/TRBV12-4|-|TRBJ2-7|many
CASSPGGWTGPLDEQYF
TGTGCCAGCAGTCCGGGGGGATGGACAGGGCCGTTGGACGAGCAGTACTTC
>TRBV6-1|-|TRBJ2-2|-
CASRKQTNTGEPFF
TGTGCCAGCAGGAAACAGACGAACACCGGGGAGCCGTTTTTT
>TRBV7-3|TRBD2|TRBJ2-3|-
CASRPGLAVSTDTQYF
TGTGCCAGCAGGCCGGGACTAGCGGTTTCCACAGATACGCAGTATTTT
>TRBV9|-|TRBJ1-2|many
CASSQPQGTQDYGYTF
TGTGCCAGCAGCCAACCCCAGGGGACGCAGGACTATGGCTACACCTTC
>TRBV20-1|-|TRBJ2-7|many
CSASRPVPGSYEQYF
TGCAGTGCCTCGCGACCGGTCCCCGGCTCCTACGAGCAGTACTTC
>TRBV7-9|TRBD2|TRBJ2-1|-
CASSLTAGGDNNEQFF
TGTGCCAGCAGCTTAACGGCGGGGGGGGACAACAATGAGCAGTTCTTC
>TRBV19|TRBD1|TRBJ1-1|-
CASKMLGQVNTEAFF
TGTGCCAGCAAGATGCTGGGACAGGTGAACACTGAAGCTTTCTTT
>TRBV7-9|-|TRBJ1-4|few
CASSLVAGGEKLFF
TGTGCCAGCAGCTTAGTTGCGGGCGGTGAAAAACTGTTTTTT
>TRBV19|-|TRBJ2-5|many
CASSMGNQETQYF
TGTGCCAGTAGTATGGGAAACCAAGAGACCCAGTACTTC
>TRBV20-1|TRBD1|TRBJ1-2|many
CSARCSPGQDTNYGYTF
TGCAGTGCTAGATGTAGTCCGGGACAGGATACTAACTATGGCTACACCTTC
>TRBV11-2|-|TRBJ2-2|many
CASSLDRNGELFF
TGTGCCAGCAGCTTAGATCGAAACGGAGAGCTGTTTTTT
>TRBV6-1|TRBD1|TRBJ2-3|many
CASRRQGAGDTQYF
TGTGCCAGCAGACGACAGGGGGCTGGGGATACGCAGTATTTT
>TRBV20-1|-|TRBJ1-4|many
CSARALDGKLFF
TGCAGTGCTAGAGCCTTGGATGGAAAACTGTTTTTT
>TRBV6-9|-|TRBJ2-7|many
CASSYVGVHSLTYEQYF
TGTGCCAGCAGTTACGTTGGAGTCCACTCCCTCACCTACGAGCAGTACTTC
>TRBV12-5|TRBD1|TRBJ2-1|many
CASGLPSWTGTSTPEQFF
TGTGCTAGTGGTTTGCCATCCTGGACAGGGACCTCAACTCCTGAGCAGTTCTTC
>TRBV29-1|-|TRBJ2-7|many
CSALDMMGGVDEQYF
TGCAGCGCCTTGGACATGATGGGGGGCGTCGACGAGCAGTACTTC
>TRBV2|-|TRBJ1-5|many
CASSEEAALNQPQHF
TGTGCCAGCAGCGAAGAGGCTGCTCTCAATCAGCCCCAGCATTTT
>TRBV4-1|-|TRBJ1-5|many
CASSLSRTPNQPQHF
TGCGCCAGCAGCCTAAGCCGGACACCTAATCAGCCCCAGCATTTT
>TRBV20-1|-|TRBJ2-7|many
CSASRRGTTYEQYF
TGCAGTGCTAGTCGCCGAGGGACGACCTACGAGCAGTACTTC
>TRBV11-3|-|TRBJ2-2|many
CASSLSGRGDTGELFF
TGTGCCAGCAGCTTATCGGGCAGGGGGGACACCGGGGAGCTGTTTTTT
>TRBV24-1|-|TRBJ2-3|many
CATSDRRQGTDTQYF
TGTGCCACCAGTGATCGACGGCAGGGGACAGATACGCAGTATTTT
>TRBV7-2|-|TRBJ2-5|once
CASSSGDQTQYF
TGTGCCAGCAGCTCGGGTGATCAGACCCAGTACTTC
>TRBV6-2/TRBV6-3|TRBD2|TRBJ2-4|many
CASSYAPTSGANLGDIQYF
TGTGCCAGCAGTTATGCACCGACTAGCGGGGCGAATCTCGGGGACATTCAGTACTTC
>TRBV20-1|-|TRBJ2-1|many
CSARSRWGYNEQFF
TGCAGTGCTAGATCCCGGTGGGGCTACAATGAGCAGTTCTTC
>TRBV5-1|-|TRBJ1-5|many
CASSEGRSDQPQHF
TGCGCCAGCAGCGAGGGACGGTCAGACCAGCCCCAGCATTTT
>TRBV7-9|-|TRBJ1-2|many
CASSPQYGYTF
TGTGCCAGCAGCCCGCAGTATGGCTACACCTTC
>TRBV20-1|-|TRBJ1-2|-
CSATPRAWGGYTF
TGCAGTGCTACCCCCCGGGCTTGGGGTGGCTACACCTTC